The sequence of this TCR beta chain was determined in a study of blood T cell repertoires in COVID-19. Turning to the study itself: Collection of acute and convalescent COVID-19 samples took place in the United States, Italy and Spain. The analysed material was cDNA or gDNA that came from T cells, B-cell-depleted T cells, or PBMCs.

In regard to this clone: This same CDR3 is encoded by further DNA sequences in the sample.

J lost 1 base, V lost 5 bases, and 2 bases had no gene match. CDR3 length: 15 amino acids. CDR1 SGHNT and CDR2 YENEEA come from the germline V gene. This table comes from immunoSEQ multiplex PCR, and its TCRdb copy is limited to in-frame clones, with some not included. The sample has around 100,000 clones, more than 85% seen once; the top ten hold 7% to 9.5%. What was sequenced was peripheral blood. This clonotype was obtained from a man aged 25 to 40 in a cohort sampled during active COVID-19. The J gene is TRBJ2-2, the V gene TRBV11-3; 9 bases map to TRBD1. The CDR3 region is CASSPDRGNTGELFF. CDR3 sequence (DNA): TGTGCCAGCAGCCCGGACAGGGGGAACACCGGGGAGCTGTTTTTT.